Presented here are 14 T cell receptor beta chains from one specimen sequenced in a study of patients and donors after allogeneic stem cell transplantation. TCRdb redid the calling of the RT-PCR reads with MiXCR, one entry per CDR3 protein. The repertoire holds some 200,000 distinct CDR3 sequences, with 41% as singletons. The specimen sequenced was blood, either unsorted or a sorted T cell fraction (not recorded which). These receptors all stem from a human donor who was either an allogeneic HSCT recipient or a stem cell or donor lymphocyte infusion donor (not recorded which). It is not recorded whose cells these are; they may come from a transplant donor.

This sequence joins TRBV7-3 and TRBJ2-1; no firm D call. Per the germline V gene, CDR1 is SGHTA and CDR2 is FQGTGA. Trimming removed 5 bases at V and 7 bases at J, with 9 bases between. The CDR3 extends over 12 amino acids. Here the CDR3 reads CASSIPSNEQFF. CDR3 DNA sequence: TGTGCCAGCAGCATACCCAGTAATGAGCAGTTCTTC.

In its sample, this clonotype was seen a few times. CDR3 DNA: TGTGCCACCAGCAGAGATCAAGGAGAGCCTGAAGCTTTCTTT. Protein sequence: CATSRDQGEPEAFF. This chain connects TRBV15 to TRBJ1-1; D remains unclear. CDR1 is LNHNV, CDR2 YYDKDF, per germline (reference sequence). The CDR3 has 14 amino acids. The V end lost 0 bases, the J end lost 6 bases, and 11 bases lay between the germline ends.

The rearrangement uses TRBV9 and TRBJ1-6, with TRBD1 as a possible D gene (5 bases). Germline V lookup: CDR1 SGDLS, CDR2 YYNGEE. The ends were cut back, 7 bases at V and 10 bases at J, with 12 bases in the middle. The CDR3 contains 12 residues. The CDR3 protein is CASGGGGSPLHF. As DNA, the CDR3 is TGTGCCAGCGGCGGGGGTGGATCACCCCTCCACTTT.

The chain links TRBV29-1 to TRBJ2-3; D ambiguous. The CDR3 sequence is 14 residues long. Germline CDR1 SQVTM, CDR2 ANQGSEA. V lost 6 bases and J 8 bases, leaving 21 bases between the germline ends. The CDR3 region is CSVAAATIFVTQYF. As DNA, the CDR3 is TGCAGCGTGGCAGCAGCCACCATCTTCGTTACGCAGTATTTT.

This chain connects TRBV2 to TRBJ1-1, with TRBD1 identical over 8 bases. The trim removed 0 bases at V and 2 bases at J, leaving 2 bases unmatched. The CDR3 has 15 residues. Germline values: CDR1 SNHLY, CDR2 FYNNEI. This CDR3 is CASSEAGQANTEAFF. CDR3 nucleotides: TGTGCCAGCAGTGAAGCGGGACAGGCCAACACTGAAGCTTTCTTT. The whole variable domain, remainder taken from reference TRBV2 and TRBJ1-1, is EPEVTQTPSHQVTQMGQEVILRCVPISNHLYFYWYRQILGQKVEFLVSFYNNEISEKSEIFDDQFSVERPDGSNFTLKIRSTKLEDSAMYFCASSEAGQANTEAFFGQGTRLTVV.

J is TRBJ2-1 and V is TRBV12-3 or TRBV12-4, with D perhaps matching TRBD1 (5 bases). The CDR3 is 16 residues long. Trimming stripped 6 bases from V and 3 bases from J, with 18 bases between. The CDR3 DNA reads TGTGCCAGCAGACTTATCCCCGGGCAGGGCTACAATGAGCAGTTCTTC. It is translated as CASRLIPGQGYNEQFF.

This clonotype was seen more than once but under ten times. The CDR3: CASSTGLAGQETQYF. The CDR3 region has the DNA TGTGCCAGCAGTACGGGACTAGCGGGGCAAGAGACCCAGTACTTC. The V and J genes are TRBV7-6 and TRBJ2-5; 13 bases map to TRBD2. J lost 2 bases, V lost 6 bases, and 3 bases had no gene match. The CDR3 loop spans 15 amino acids. Germline lookup yields CDR1 SGHVS and CDR2 FNYEAQ.

In its sample, this clonotype was seen a few times. The chain joins TRBV20-1 to TRBJ1-1; the D is unclear. The CDR3 runs 15 residues. From germline, CDR1 is DFQATT and CDR2 SNEGSKA (reference sequence). Trimming pared 6 bases from V and 5 bases from J, leaving 22 bases between. CDR3 in amino acids: CSASPRTLVVTEAFF. The CDR3 DNA reads as TGCAGTGCATCACCTAGGACCCTAGTAGTAACTGAAGCTTTCTTT.

This clonotype was counted a few times. The chain is built from TRBV6-6 and TRBJ2-3; D is tentatively TRBD1 or TRBD2 (5 bases each). CDR3 length: 14 residues. V was pared by 6 bases and J by 6 bases, with 16 bases between. Germline-derived CDR1 and CDR2 are MNHNY and SVGAGI (reference sequence). This CDR3 reads CASRRDLLMDTQYF. The DNA of the CDR3 is TGTGCCAGCAGGAGGGACCTACTGATGGATACGCAGTATTTT.

J is TRBJ1-2 and V is TRBV6-1; D unclear. The germline V and J ends were trimmed by 0 bases and 4 bases, with 9 bases remaining between them. The CDR3 sequence is 14 residues long. The germline V gene encodes CDR1 MNHNS and CDR2 SASEGT. DNA of the CDR3: TGTGCCAGCAGTGAAGCGACCGCGGGCTATGGCTACACCTTC. Its translation is CASSEATAGYGYTF.

This clonotype was seen more than once but under ten times. This chain connects TRBV28 to TRBJ1-3; D unclear. Between the trimmed V and J ends, which lost 5 bases and 3 bases, there was a span of 11 bases. CDR1 is MDHEN, CDR2 SYDVKM, per germline. This CDR3 has 14 residues. The CDR3 loop reads CASSPDTIGNTIYF. CDR3 sequence (DNA): TGTGCCAGCAGTCCCGACACTATTGGAAACACCATATATTTT.

This clonotype was detected only a few times. The rearrangement joins TRBV18 to TRBJ2-7, with TRBD1 matching 8 bases. The CDR3 length is 15 residues. The V and J ends lost 6 bases and 5 bases, in that order; junction bases with no gene match: 12. Germline values: CDR1 KGHSH, CDR2 LQKENI. The CDR3 DNA reads as TGTGCCAGCTCTCTCGCGGGACAGGTCATAAACGAGCAGTACTTC. It yields the protein CASSLAGQVINEQYF.

This clonotype was counted a few times. The chain recombines TRBV11-3 with TRBJ2-7, with D hard to call. The CDR3 contains 16 residues. Per the germline V gene, CDR1 is SGHNT and CDR2 is YENEEA. V was clipped by 2 bases and J by 2 bases, with 16 bases between them. CDR3 bases: TGTGCCAGCAGCTTAACCTTTTCAGGATCCCCCTACGAGCAGTACTTC. Translation: CASSLTFSGSPYEQYF.

The chain couples TRBV5-1 to TRBJ2-7; 9 bases align to TRBD2. CDR1 SGHRS and CDR2 YFSETQ come from the germline V gene. The CDR3 contains 15 residues. With 0 bases clipped from V and 3 bases from J, the junction kept 4 bases outside the gene matches. The CDR3 nucleotides read TGCGCCAGCAGCTTGGAGGCTAGCGGGGTCTACGAGCAGTACTTC. Translating gives CASSLEASGVYEQYF. The entire variable domain, with the rest obtained from reference TRBV5-1 and TRBJ2-7, is as follows: KAGVTQTPRYLIKTRGQQVTLSCSPISGHRSVSWYQQTPGQGLQFLFEYFSETQRNKGNFPGRFSGRQFSNSRSEMNVSTLELGDSALYLCASSLEASGVYEQYFGPGTRLTVT.